This T cell receptor beta chain derives from a study of T cells in Graves' hyperthyroidism and ophthalmopathy. The overall study: At initial diagnosis, before any treatment had begun, peripheral blood was obtained.

This clonotype was seen a handful of times. The investigators amplified TCR beta CDR3 regions from RNA transcripts. The HTBI primer set served for first-round RT-PCR of the TCR CDR3. MiXCR was run by TCRdb on the multiplex PCR reads, yielding one entry per CDR3 protein. This table has around 300,000 distinct CDR3 sequences, 14% appearing once. Diagnostic decisions used clinical symptoms, serum thyroxine and TRAb, thyroid ultrasound and orbital computed tomography. PBMCs were collected from an approximately 9.4 ml volume of fresh peripheral blood. The V end lost 3 bases, the J end lost 4 bases, and 10 bases lay between the germline ends. CDR3 length: 13 amino acids. The V gene's germline CDR1 is LGHNA and CDR2 YSLEER.

The receptor comes from a woman in her thirties with Graves' hyperthyroidism. V usage is TRBV4-3 and J usage is TRBJ2-7; D may be TRBD2 (5 bases). The sample consisted of blood. CDR3 protein: CASSQRASYEQYF. The CDR3 DNA sequence: TGCGCCAGCAGCCAGAGGGCCAGTTACGAGCAGTACTTC.